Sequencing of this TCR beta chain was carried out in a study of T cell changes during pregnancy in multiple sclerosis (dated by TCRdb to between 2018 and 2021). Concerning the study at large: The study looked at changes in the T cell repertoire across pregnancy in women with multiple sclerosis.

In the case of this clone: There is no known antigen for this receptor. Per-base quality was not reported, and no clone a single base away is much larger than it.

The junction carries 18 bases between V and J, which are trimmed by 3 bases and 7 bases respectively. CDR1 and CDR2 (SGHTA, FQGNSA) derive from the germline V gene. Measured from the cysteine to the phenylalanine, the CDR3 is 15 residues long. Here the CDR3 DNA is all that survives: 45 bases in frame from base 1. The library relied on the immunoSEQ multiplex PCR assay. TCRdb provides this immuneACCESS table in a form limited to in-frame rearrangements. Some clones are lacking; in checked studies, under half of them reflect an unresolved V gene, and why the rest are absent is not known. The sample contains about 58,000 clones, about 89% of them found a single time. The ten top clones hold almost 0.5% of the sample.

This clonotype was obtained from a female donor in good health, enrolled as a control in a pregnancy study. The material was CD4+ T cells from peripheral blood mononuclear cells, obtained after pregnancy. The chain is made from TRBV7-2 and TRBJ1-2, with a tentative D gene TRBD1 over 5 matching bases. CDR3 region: CASSFHTGERGGYTF. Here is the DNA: TGTGCCAGCAGCTTCCATACGGGGGAGAGAGGTGGCTACACCTTC. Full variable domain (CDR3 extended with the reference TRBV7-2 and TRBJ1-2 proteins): GAGVSQSPSNKVTEKGKDVELRCDPISGHTALYWYRQSLGQGLEFLIYFQGNSAPDKSGLPSDRFSAERTGGSVSTLTIQRTQQEDSAVYLCASSFHTGERGGYTFGSGTRLTVV.